A single sample gave rise to the 14 T cell receptor beta chains below, sequenced in a study of cytotoxic CD8 clonotypes in ibrutinib-treated CLL. Clones were read by immunoSEQ multiplex PCR, and TCRdb kept only the in-frame ones, dropping some. This sample has fewer than 70,000 clones, with less than 75% found just once. The sequences come from PBMCs, collected after 12 months of ibrutinib treatment. These TCRs come from a human donor with chronic lymphocytic leukemia.

The V gene is TRBV15, the J gene TRBJ2-6; D remains unclear. This CDR3 contains 16 residues. Germline V gene lookup returns CDR1 LNHNV and CDR2 YYDKDF (reference sequence). V was trimmed by 0 bases and J by 4 bases, leaving 10 bases between them. CDR3 sequence (DNA): TGTGCCACCAGCAGAGATAGGGTTGCAGGGGCCAACGTCCTGACTTTC. Amino acid sequence: CATSRDRVAGANVLTF.

The chain couples TRBV6-5 to TRBJ2-7; D possibly corresponds to TRBD1 (6 bases). Trimming took off 6 bases at V and 0 bases at J, with 15 bases between the two ends. CDR3 length equals 15 residues. Germline loops: CDR1 MNHEY, CDR2 SVGAGI. The CDR3 nucleotides read TGTGCCAGCAGCCGAGACAGGCGGAGCTCCTACGAGCAGTACTTC. Amino acids: CASSRDRRSSYEQYF.

V and J are TRBV5-4 and TRBJ1-2, with 10 bases fitting TRBD1. Trimming at V came to 4 bases and at J to 5 bases, leaving 5 bases not matched to a gene. The CDR3 is 14 residues long. Germline lookup yields CDR1 SGHNT and CDR2 YYREEE (reference sequence). The CDR3 loop reads CASSPGQGEYGYTF. The DNA for the CDR3 is TGTGCCAGCAGCCCCGGACAGGGGGAGTATGGCTACACCTTC.

The chain joins TRBV30 to TRBJ1-2, with 9 bases matching TRBD1. J was trimmed by 8 bases and V by 1 base; bases with no gene match: 5. The germline V gene has CDR1 GTSNPN and CDR2 SVGIG (reference sequence). CDR3 length equals 13 residues. The CDR3 here is CAWSAGTGWGYTF. The DNA of the CDR3 is TGTGCCTGGAGTGCCGGGACAGGGTGGGGCTACACCTTC.

V is TRBV6-9 and J is TRBJ1-1; 7 nucleotides match TRBD1. CDR3 length: 19 residues. Germline CDR1 and CDR2: MNHGY and SVAAGI. V trimming: 3 bases; J trimming: 4 bases; junction bases outside the gene matches: 20. CDR3 sequence: CASSYNHPTGAPCGTEAFF. Written as DNA, the CDR3 is TGTGCCAGCAGTTACAACCACCCTACAGGGGCCCCCTGTGGCACTGAAGCTTTCTTT.

This clone showed up just a few times. The J gene is TRBJ2-5, the V gene TRBV29-1, with D uncertain. Germline V gives CDR1 SQVTM, CDR2 ANQGSEA. V lost 6 bases and J 4 bases, leaving 18 bases between the germline ends. This CDR3 is 14 amino acids long. In DNA, the CDR3 is TGCAGCGTGAATAAGCCATCGGGCGGAGAGACCCAGTACTTC. Residues: CSVNKPSGGETQYF.

The genes are TRBV21-1 and TRBJ1-5; the table's D call of TRBD1 was not tested on the DNA. TRBV21-1 is marked as a pseudogene. This CDR3 contains 15 residues. As DNA, the CDR3 is TGTGCCAGCAGCAAGGACAGGTTAGCAAATCAGCCCCAGCATTTT. Its translation: CASSKDRLANQPQHF.

The rearrangement links TRBV29-1 to TRBJ1-2, with 9 positions matching TRBD1. CDR3 length equals 15 residues. The V gene's germline CDR1 is SQVTM and CDR2 ANQGSEA. Losses at the gene ends were 1 base for V and 4 bases for J; bases not matched to a gene: 7. CDR3 loop: CSVEVGGQGAYGYTF. The CDR3 DNA follows: TGCAGCGTTGAAGTGGGGGGACAGGGTGCCTATGGCTACACCTTC.

The CDR3 sequence is CASSLALDRGYEQYF. The CDR3 nucleotides are TGTGCCAGCAGCTTAGCGTTGGACAGGGGATACGAGCAGTACTTC. The chain carries TRBV7-8 and TRBJ2-7; 9 bases map to TRBD1. The CDR3 is 15 amino acids. The germline V gene encodes CDR1 SGHVS and CDR2 FQNEAQ. With 0 bases clipped from V and 4 bases from J, the junction kept 4 bases outside the gene matches.

The chain uses TRBV4-1 and TRBJ1-2; D remains unclear. V was clipped by 0 bases and J by 8 bases, with 19 bases between them. The germline CDR1 and CDR2 sequences are MGHRA and YSYEKL. The CDR3 is 16 amino acids. Here the CDR3 reads CASSQDPSGPGFGYTF. The DNA of the CDR3 is TGCGCCAGCAGCCAAGATCCGTCCGGGCCAGGCTTCGGCTACACCTTC.

The CDR3 loop reads CASSQELRGNTEAFF. CDR3 coding DNA: TGTGCCAGCAGCCAAGAGCTCAGAGGGAACACTGAAGCTTTCTTT. V gene TRBV4-2 combines with J gene TRBJ1-1; D gene ambiguous. CDR1 is LGHNA, CDR2 YNFKEQ, per germline. CDR3 length equals 15 residues. Trimming took 0 bases from V and 1 from J, leaving 9 bases between them.

This clone was counted at least ten times. The rearrangement joins TRBV5-1 to TRBJ2-3; 9 positions match TRBD2. CDR3 length: 14 residues. Germline V gene sequence: CDR1 SGHRS, CDR2 YFSETQ. J gave up 3 bases and V 4 bases, and 3 bases lay outside the gene matches. The CDR3 sequence: CASSLAGITDTQYF. The CDR3 DNA reads TGCGCCAGCAGCCTAGCGGGGATAACAGATACGCAGTATTTT.

The rearrangement links TRBV4-1 to TRBJ1-3, with TRBD1 as a possible D gene (5 bases). This CDR3 region has 14 residues. V was cut by 2 bases and J by 6 bases, with 11 bases left in between. CDR1 is MGHRA and CDR2 is YSYEKL in the germline V gene. The CDR3 sequence: CASSQRGPENTIYF. DNA for the CDR3: TGCGCCAGCAGCCAACGGGGACCCGAAAACACCATATATTTT.

The chain carries TRBV4-1 and TRBJ2-7, with 12 bases fitting TRBD2. The CDR3 spans 18 residues. CDR1 and CDR2 (germline): MGHRA, YSYEKL. The trim removed 4 bases at V and 5 bases at J, leaving 15 bases unmatched. CDR3 loop: CASSPQGLTSGRPDEQYF. The CDR3 coding sequence is TGCGCCAGCAGCCCCCAAGGCCTTACTAGCGGGAGGCCCGACGAGCAGTACTTC.